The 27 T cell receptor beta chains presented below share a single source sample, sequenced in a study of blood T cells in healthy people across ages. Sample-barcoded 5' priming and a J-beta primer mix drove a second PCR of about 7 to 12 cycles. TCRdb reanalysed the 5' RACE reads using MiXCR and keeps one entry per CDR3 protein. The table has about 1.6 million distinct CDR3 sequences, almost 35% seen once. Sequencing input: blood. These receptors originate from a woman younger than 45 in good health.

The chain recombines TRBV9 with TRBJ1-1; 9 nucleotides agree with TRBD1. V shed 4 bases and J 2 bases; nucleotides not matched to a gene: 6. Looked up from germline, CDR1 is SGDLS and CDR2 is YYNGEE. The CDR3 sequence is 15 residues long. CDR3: CASSSAGQGNTEAFF. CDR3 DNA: TGTGCCAGCAGCTCCGCGGGACAGGGAAACACTGAAGCTTTCTTT. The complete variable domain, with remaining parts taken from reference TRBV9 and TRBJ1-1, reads DSGVTQTPKHLITATGQRVTLRCSPRSGDLSVYWYQQSLDQGLQFLIQYYNGEERAKGNILERFSAQQFPDLHSELNLSSLELGDSALYFCASSSAGQGNTEAFFGQGTRLTVV.

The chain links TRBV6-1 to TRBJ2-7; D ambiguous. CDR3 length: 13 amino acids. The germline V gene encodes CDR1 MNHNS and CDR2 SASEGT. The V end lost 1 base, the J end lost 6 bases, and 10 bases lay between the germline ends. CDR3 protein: CASSEESGSEQYF. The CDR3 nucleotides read TGTGCCAGCAGTGAAGAGTCAGGATCCGAGCAGTACTTC.

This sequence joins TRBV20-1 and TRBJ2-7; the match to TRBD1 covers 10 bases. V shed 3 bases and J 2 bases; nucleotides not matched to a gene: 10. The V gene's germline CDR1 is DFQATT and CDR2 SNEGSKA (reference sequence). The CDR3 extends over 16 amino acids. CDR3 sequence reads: CSASGTGEVSPYEQYF. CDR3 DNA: TGCAGTGCTAGTGGGACAGGGGAAGTTTCTCCCTACGAGCAGTACTTC.

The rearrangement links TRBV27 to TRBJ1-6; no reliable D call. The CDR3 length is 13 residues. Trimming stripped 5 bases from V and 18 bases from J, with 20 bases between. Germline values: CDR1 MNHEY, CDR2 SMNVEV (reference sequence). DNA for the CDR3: TGTGCCAGCAGTCCATCATCATGGGGATCCCCCCACTTT. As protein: CASSPSSWGSPHF.

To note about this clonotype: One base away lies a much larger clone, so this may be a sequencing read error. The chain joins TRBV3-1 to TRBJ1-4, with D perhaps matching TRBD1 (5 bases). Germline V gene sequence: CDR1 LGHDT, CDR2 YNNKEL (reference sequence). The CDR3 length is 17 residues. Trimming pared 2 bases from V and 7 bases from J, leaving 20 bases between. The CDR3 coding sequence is TGTGCCAGCAGCCAAAGGGCAGGGACGCCGACTGGTGAAAAACTGTTTTTT. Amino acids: CASSQRAGTPTGEKLFF. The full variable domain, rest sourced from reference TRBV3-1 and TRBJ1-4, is DTAVSQTPKYLVTQMGNDKSIKCEQNLGHDTMYWYKQDSKKFLKIMFSYNNKELIINETVPNRFSPKSPDKAHLNLHINSLELGDSAVYFCASSQRAGTPTGEKLFFGSGTQLSVL.

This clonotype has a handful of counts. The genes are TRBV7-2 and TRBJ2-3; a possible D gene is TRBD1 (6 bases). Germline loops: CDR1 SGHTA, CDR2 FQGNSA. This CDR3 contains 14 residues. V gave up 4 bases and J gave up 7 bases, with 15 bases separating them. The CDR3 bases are TGTGCCAGCAGCTCCGACTCCAGGGGAAATACGCAGTATTTT. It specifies CASSSDSRGNTQYF.

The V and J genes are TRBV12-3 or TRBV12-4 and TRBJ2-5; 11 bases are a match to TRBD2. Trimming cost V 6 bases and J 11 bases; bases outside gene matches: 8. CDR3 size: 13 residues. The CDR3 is CASRLAGGRGQYF. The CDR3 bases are TGTGCCAGCAGGCTAGCGGGGGGACGGGGGCAGTACTTC.

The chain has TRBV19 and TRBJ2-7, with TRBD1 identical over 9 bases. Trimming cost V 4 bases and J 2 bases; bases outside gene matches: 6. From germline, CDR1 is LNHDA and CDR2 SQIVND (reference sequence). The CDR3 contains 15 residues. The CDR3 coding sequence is TGTGCCAGTAGTAGCGAGAGACAGGGGGCCTACGAGCAGTACTTC. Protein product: CASSSERQGAYEQYF.

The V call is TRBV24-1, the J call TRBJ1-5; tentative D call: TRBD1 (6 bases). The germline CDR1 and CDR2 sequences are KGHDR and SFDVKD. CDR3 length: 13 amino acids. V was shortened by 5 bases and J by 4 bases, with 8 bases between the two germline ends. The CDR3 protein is CATSGGGNQPQHF. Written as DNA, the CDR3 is TGTGCCACCAGTGGAGGGGGGAATCAGCCCCAGCATTTT.

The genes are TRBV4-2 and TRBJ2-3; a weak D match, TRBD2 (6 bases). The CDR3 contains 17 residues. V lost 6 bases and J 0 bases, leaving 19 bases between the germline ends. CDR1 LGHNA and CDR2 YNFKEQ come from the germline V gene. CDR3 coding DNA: TGTGCCAGCAGAGGGGATTTGGGGGGTCGAAGCACAGATACGCAGTATTTT. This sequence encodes CASRGDLGGRSTDTQYF.

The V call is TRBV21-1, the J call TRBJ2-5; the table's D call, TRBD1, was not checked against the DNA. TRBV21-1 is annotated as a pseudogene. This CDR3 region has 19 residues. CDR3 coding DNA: TGTGCCAGCAGCAATTGGGCCAGAGGGGGGACCGACCCGCAAGAGACCCAGTACTTC. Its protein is CASSNWARGGTDPQETQYF.

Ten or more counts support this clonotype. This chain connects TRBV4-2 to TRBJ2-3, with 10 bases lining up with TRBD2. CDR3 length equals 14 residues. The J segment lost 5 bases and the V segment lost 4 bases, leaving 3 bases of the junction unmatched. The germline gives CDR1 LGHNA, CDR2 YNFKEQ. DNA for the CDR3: TGTGCCAGCAGCCTCGGGACTAGCGAAGATACGCAGTATTTT. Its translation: CASSLGTSEDTQYF.

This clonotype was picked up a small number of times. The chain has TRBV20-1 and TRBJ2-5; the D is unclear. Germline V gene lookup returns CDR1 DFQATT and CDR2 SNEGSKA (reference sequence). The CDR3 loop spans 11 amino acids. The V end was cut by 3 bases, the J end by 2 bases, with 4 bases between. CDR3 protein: CSASQQETQYF. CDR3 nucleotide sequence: TGCAGTGCTAGCCAGCAAGAGACCCAGTACTTC.

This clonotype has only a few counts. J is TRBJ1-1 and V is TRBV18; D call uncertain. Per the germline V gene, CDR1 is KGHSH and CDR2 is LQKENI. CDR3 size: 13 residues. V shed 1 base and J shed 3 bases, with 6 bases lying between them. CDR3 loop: CASSPRRDTEAFF. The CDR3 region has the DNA TGTGCCAGCTCACCACGGAGGGACACTGAAGCTTTCTTT.

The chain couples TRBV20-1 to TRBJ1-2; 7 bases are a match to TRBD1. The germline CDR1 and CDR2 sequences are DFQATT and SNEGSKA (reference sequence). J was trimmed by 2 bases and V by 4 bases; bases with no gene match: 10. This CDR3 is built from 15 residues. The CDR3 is CSATKTGTENYGYTF. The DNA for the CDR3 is TGCAGTGCTACAAAAACTGGGACAGAAAACTATGGCTACACCTTC.

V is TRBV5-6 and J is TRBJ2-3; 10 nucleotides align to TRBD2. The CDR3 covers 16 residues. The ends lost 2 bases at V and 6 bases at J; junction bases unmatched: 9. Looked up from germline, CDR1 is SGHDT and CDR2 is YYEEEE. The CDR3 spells CASSLMLAGEFDTQYF. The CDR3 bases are TGTGCCAGCAGCTTAATGCTAGCGGGAGAGTTCGATACGCAGTATTTT.

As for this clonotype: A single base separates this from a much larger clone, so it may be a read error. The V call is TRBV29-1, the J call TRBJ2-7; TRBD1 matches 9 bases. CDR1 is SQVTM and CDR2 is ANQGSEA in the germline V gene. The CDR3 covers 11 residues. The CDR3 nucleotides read TGCGGCGCTAGGACAGGGGACGAGCAGTACTTC. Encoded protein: CGARTGDEQYF.

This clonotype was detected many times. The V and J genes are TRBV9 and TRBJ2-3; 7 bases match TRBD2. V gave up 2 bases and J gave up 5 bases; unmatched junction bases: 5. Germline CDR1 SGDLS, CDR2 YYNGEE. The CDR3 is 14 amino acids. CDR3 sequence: CASSVGGGGDTQYF. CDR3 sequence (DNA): TGTGCCAGCAGCGTCGGCGGGGGTGGAGATACGCAGTATTTT.

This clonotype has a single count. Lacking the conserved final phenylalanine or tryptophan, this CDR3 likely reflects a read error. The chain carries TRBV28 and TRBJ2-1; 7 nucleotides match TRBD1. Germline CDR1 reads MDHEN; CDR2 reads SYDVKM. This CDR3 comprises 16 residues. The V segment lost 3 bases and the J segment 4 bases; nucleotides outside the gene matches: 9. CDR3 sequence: CASSLTPDRRYNEQFL. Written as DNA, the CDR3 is TGTGCCAGCAGTTTGACCCCGGACAGGCGGTACAATGAGCAGTTCTTA.

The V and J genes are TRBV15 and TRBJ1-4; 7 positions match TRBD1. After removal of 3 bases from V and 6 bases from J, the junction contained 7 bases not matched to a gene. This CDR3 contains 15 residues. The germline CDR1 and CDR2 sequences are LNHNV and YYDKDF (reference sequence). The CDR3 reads CATSRLTGEDEKLFF. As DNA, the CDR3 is TGTGCCACCAGCAGGTTAACAGGGGAGGATGAAAAACTGTTTTTT.

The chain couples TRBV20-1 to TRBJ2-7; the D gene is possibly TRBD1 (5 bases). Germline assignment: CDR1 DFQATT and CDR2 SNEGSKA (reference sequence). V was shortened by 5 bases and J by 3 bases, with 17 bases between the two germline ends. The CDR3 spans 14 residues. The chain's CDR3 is CSAPGSGVDYEQYF. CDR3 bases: TGCAGTGCTCCAGGGTCTGGTGTTGACTACGAGCAGTACTTC.

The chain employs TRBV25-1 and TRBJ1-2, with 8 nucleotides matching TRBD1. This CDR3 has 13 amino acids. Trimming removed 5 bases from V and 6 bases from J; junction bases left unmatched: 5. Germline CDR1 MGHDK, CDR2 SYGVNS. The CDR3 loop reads CASSRVTGDGYTF. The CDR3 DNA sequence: TGTGCCAGCAGTAGAGTGACAGGGGATGGCTACACCTTC.

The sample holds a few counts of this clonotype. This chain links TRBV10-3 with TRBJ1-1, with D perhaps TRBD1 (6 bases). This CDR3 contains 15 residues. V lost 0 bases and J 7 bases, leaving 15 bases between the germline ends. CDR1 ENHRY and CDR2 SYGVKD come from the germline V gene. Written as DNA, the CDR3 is TGTGCCATCAGTGAGTCTCTATCTTGGGACAATGAAGCTTTCTTT. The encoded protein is CAISESLSWDNEAFF.

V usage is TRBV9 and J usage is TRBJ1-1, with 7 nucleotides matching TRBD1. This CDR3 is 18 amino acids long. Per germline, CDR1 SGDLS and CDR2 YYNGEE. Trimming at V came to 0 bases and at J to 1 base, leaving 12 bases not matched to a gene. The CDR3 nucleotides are TGTGCCAGCAGCGTAGGGCCCCCCACAGGGGAAGAGAACACTGAAGCTTTCTTT. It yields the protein CASSVGPPTGEENTEAFF. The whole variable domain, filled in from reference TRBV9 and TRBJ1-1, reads DSGVTQTPKHLITATGQRVTLRCSPRSGDLSVYWYQQSLDQGLQFLIQYYNGEERAKGNILERFSAQQFPDLHSELNLSSLELGDSALYFCASSVGPPTGEENTEAFFGQGTRLTVV.

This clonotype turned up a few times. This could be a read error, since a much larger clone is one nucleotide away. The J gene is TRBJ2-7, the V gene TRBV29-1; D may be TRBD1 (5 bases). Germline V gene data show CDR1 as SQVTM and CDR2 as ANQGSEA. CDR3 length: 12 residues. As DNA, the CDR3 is TGCAGCGGTGAAAGCCAGGGTAAAGAGCAGTACTTC. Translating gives CSGESQGKEQYF.

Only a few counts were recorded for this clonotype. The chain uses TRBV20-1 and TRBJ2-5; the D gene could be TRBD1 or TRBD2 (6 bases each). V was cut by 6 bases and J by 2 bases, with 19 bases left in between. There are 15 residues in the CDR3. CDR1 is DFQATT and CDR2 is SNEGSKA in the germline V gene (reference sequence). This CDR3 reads CSAPRGDGSQETQYF. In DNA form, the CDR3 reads TGCAGTGCCCCAAGGGGGGACGGCTCACAAGAGACCCAGTACTTC.

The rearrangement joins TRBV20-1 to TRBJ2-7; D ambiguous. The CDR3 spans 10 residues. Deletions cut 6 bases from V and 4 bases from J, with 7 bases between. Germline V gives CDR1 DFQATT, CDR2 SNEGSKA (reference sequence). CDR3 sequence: CSATRYEQYF. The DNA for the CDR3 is TGCAGTGCCACTCGTTACGAGCAGTACTTC.